This T cell receptor (beta chain) was retrieved from a study of CD8 T cells in Susac syndrome. TEMRA cells were enriched by FACS, while CD8+ and CD4+ T cells were obtained through a negative isolation that was performed magnetically. Study outcomes and limitations: In its TCR sequencing and HLA analysis, the study acknowledged that the number of individuals was relatively small.

Reverse transcription of about 0.45 to 1 ug RNA was carried out with random hexamers. Multiplex immunoSEQ PCR targeted 54 Vbeta and 13 Jbeta TCR beta segments. TCRdb passed the immunoSEQ multiplex PCR reads through MiXCR, listing each CDR3 protein once. The sample holds about 120,000 distinct CDR3 sequences, 94% seen once. A note on this clonotype: Its antigen is still unknown.

CDR3 size: 15 residues. Trimming took 5 bases from V and 0 from J, leaving 10 bases between them. The germline V gene has CDR1 SGHTA and CDR2 FQGNSA. The TCR was taken from a human donor in good health. The V and J genes are TRBV7-2 and TRBJ2-2; D remains ambiguous. Sequenced input: CD4+ T cells from PBMCs. CDR3 sequence: CASSPLLTNTGELFF. In DNA, the CDR3 is TGTGCCAGCAGCCCCCTCCTAACGAACACCGGGGAGCTGTTTTTT.